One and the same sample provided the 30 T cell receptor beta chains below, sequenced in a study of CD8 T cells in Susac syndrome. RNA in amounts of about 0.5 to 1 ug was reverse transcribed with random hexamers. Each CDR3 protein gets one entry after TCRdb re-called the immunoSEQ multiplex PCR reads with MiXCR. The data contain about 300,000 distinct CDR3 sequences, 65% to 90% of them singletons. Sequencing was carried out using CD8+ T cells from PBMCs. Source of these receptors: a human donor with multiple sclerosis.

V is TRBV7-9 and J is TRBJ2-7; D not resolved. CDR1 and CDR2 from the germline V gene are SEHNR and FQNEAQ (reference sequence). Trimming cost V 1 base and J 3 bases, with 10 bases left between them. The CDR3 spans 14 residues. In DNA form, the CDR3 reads TGTGCCAGCAGCTTAGGGGTCCAGATCTACGAGCAGTACTTC. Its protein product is CASSLGVQIYEQYF.

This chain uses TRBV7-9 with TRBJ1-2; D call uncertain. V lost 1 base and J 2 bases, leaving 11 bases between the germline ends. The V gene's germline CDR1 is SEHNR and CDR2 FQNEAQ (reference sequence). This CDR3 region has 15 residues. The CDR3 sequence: CASSLVPAGNYGYTF. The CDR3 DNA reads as TGTGCCAGCAGCTTAGTCCCGGCAGGAAACTATGGCTACACCTTC.

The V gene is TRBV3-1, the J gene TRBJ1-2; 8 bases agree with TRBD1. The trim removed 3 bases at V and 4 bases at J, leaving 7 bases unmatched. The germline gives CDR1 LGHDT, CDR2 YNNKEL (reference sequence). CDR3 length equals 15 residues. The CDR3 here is CASSQSGTGRYGYTF. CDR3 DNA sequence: TGTGCCAGCAGCCAGTCCGGGACAGGACGCTATGGCTACACCTTC.

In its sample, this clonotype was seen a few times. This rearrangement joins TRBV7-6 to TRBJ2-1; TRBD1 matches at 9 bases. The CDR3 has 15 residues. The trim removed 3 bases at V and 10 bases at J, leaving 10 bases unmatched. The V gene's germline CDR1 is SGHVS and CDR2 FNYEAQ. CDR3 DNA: TGTGCCAGCAGCTTTACAGGGGGCGGGTTTAGCGAGCAGTTCTTC. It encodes CASSFTGGGFSEQFF.

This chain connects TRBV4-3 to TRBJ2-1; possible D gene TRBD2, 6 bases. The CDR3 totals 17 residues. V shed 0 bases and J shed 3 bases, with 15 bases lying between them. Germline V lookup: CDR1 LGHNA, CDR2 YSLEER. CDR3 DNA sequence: TGCGCCAGCAGCCAAGATAGGATACTAGCAAACTACAATGAGCAGTTCTTC. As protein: CASSQDRILANYNEQFF.

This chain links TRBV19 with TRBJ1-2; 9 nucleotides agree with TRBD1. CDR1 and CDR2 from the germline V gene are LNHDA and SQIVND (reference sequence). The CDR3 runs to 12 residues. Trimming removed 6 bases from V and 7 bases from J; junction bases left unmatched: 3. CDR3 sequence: CASSPGQGGYTF. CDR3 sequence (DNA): TGTGCCAGTAGCCCGGGACAGGGTGGCTACACCTTC.

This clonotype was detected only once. CDR3 amino acids: CSARDPGRINYEQYF. In DNA, the CDR3 is TGCAGTGCTAGAGATCCCGGGAGGATTAATTACGAGCAGTACTTC. The chain joins TRBV20-1 to TRBJ2-7, with TRBD2 matching 7 bases. V shed 0 bases, J shed 4 bases, and the junction held 9 bases outside the gene matches. From germline, CDR1 is DFQATT and CDR2 SNEGSKA (reference sequence). CDR3 length: 15 amino acids.

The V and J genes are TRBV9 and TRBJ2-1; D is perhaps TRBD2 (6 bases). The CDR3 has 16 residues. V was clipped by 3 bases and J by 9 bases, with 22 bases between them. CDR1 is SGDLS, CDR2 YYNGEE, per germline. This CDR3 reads CASSAGVGGSGLEQFF. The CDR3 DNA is TGTGCCAGCAGCGCCGGGGTAGGAGGGAGCGGGCTTGAGCAGTTCTTC.

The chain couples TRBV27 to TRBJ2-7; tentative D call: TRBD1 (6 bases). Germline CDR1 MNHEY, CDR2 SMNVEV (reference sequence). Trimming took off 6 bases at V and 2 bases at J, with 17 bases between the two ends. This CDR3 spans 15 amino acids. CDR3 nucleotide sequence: TGTGCCAGCAGCGATTCAGGGGACGGAGCCTACGAGCAGTACTTC. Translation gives CASSDSGDGAYEQYF.

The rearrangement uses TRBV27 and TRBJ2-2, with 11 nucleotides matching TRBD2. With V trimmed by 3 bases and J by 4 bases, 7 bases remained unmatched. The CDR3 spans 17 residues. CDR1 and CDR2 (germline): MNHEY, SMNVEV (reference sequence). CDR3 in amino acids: CASSFGMGLAATGELFF. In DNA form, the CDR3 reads TGTGCCAGCAGTTTCGGAATGGGACTAGCGGCCACCGGGGAGCTGTTTTTT.

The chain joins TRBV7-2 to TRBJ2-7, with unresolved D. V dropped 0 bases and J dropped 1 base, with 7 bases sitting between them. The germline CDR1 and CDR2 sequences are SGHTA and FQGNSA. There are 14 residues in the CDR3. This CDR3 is CASSLAHQSYEQYF. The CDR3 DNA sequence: TGTGCCAGCAGCTTAGCCCATCAATCCTACGAGCAGTACTTC.

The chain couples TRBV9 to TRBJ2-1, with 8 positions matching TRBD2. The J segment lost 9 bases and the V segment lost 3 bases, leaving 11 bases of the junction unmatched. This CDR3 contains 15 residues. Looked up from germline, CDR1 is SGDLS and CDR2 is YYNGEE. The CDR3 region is CASSGGTTGGSEQFF. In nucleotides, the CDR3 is TGTGCCAGCAGCGGCGGGACGACGGGGGGGAGTGAGCAGTTCTTC.

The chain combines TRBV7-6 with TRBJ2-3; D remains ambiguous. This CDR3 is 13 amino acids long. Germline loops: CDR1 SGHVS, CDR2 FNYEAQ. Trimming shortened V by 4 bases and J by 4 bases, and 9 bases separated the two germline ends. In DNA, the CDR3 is TGTGCCAGCAGCTCTTTAGGCTCAGATACGCAGTATTTT. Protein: CASSSLGSDTQYF.

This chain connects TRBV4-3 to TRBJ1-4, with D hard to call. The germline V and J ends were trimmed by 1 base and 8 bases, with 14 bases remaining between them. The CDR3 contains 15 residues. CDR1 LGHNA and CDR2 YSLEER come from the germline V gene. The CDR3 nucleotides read TGCGCCAGCAGCCAAGCTCCGGACCCTACCGAAAAACTGTTTTTT. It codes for CASSQAPDPTEKLFF.

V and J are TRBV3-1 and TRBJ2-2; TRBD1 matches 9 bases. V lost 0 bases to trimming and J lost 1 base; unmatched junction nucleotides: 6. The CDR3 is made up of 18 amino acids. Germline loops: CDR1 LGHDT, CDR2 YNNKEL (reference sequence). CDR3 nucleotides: TGTGCCAGCAGCCAAGAAACAGGGGGCGCAGGGAACACCGGGGAGCTGTTTTTT. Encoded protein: CASSQETGGAGNTGELFF.

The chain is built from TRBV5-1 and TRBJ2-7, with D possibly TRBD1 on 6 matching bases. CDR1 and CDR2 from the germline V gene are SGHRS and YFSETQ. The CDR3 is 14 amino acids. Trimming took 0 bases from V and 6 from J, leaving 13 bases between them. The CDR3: CASSLAAGAGEQYF. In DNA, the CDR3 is TGCGCCAGCAGCTTGGCCGCAGGGGCGGGCGAGCAGTACTTC.

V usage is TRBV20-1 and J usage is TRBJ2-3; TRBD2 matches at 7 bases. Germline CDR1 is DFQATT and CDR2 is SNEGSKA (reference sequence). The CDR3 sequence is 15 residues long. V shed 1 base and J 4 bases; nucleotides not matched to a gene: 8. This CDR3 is CSARVAGSSSDTQYF. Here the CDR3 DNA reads TGCAGTGCTAGAGTAGCGGGTTCGTCTTCAGATACGCAGTATTTT.

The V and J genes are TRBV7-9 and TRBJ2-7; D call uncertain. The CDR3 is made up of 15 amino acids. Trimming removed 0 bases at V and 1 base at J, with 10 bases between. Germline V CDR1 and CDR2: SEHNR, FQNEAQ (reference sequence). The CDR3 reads CASSLAPSASYEQYF. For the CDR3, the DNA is TGTGCCAGCAGCTTAGCTCCCTCGGCTTCCTACGAGCAGTACTTC.

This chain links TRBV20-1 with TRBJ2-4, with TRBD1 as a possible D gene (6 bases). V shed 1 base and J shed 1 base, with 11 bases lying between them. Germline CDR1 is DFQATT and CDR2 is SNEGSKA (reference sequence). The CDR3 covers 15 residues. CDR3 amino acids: CSARVGQGAKNIQYF. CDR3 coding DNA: TGCAGTGCTAGAGTGGGGCAGGGGGCCAAAAACATTCAGTACTTC.

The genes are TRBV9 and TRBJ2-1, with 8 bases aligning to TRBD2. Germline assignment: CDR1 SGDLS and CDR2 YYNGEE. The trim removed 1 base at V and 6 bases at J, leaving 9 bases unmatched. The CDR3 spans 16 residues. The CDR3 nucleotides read TGTGCCAGCAGCGTACCCCTTAGCGGGACCCCCAATGAGCAGTTCTTC. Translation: CASSVPLSGTPNEQFF. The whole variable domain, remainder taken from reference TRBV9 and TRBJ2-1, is DSGVTQTPKHLITATGQRVTLRCSPRSGDLSVYWYQQSLDQGLQFLIQYYNGEERAKGNILERFSAQQFPDLHSELNLSSLELGDSALYFCASSVPLSGTPNEQFFGPGTRLTVL.

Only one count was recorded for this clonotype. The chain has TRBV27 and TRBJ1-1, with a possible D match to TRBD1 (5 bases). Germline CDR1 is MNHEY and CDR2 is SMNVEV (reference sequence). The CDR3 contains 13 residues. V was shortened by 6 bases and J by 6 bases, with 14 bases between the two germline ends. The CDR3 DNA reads TGTGCCAGCAGCTGGGGGGGAAGGGCTGAAGCTTTCTTT. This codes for CASSWGGRAEAFF.

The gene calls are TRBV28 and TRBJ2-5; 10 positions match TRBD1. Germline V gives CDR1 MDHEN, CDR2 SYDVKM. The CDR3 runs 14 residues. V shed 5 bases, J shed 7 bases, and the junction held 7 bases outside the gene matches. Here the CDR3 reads CASSVTGGDGTQYF. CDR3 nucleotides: TGTGCCAGCAGTGTGACAGGGGGCGATGGGACCCAGTACTTC.

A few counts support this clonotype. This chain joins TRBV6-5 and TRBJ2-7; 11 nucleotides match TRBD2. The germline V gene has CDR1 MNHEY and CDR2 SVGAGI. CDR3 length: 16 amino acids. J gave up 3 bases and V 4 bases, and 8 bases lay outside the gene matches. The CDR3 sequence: CASSFLLAGGGYEQYF. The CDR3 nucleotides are TGTGCCAGCAGTTTCCTCCTAGCGGGAGGTGGCTACGAGCAGTACTTC.

The CDR3 reads CASSHGTGNYEQYF. The CDR3 DNA sequence: TGTGCCAGCAGCCACGGGACAGGGAACTACGAGCAGTACTTC. The chain employs TRBV14 and TRBJ2-7; 9 bases line up with TRBD1. This CDR3 comprises 14 residues. J lost 3 bases, V lost 3 bases, and 3 bases had no gene match. Germline CDR1 reads SGHDN; CDR2 reads FVKESK.

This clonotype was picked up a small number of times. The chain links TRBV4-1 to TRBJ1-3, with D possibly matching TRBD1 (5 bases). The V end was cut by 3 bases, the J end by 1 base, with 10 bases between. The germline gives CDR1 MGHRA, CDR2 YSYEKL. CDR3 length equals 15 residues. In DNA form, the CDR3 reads TGCGCCAGCAGCCAGGGGCCAGGGTCTGGAAACACCATATATTTT. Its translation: CASSQGPGSGNTIYF.

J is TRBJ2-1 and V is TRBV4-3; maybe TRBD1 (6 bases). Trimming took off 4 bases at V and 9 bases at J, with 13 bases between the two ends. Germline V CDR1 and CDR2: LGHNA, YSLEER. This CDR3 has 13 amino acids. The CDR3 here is CASSRKTGTEQFF. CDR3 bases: TGCGCCAGCAGCCGCAAAACAGGGACTGAGCAGTTCTTC.

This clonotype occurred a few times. The CDR3 loop reads CASSPDWEAQETQYF. For the CDR3, the DNA is TGTGCCAGCAGCCCTGACTGGGAGGCCCAAGAGACCCAGTACTTC. V usage is TRBV5-4 and J usage is TRBJ2-5, with D possibly being TRBD2 (6 bases). Trimming shortened V by 4 bases and J by 1 base, and 14 bases separated the two germline ends. This CDR3 comprises 15 residues. Germline V gene sequence: CDR1 SGHNT, CDR2 YYREEE (reference sequence).

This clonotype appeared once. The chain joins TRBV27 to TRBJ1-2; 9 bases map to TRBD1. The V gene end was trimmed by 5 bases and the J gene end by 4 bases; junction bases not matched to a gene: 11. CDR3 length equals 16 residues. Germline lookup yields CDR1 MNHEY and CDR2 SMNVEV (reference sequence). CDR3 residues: CASSALPGQGGYGYTF. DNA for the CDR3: TGTGCCAGCAGTGCTCTACCGGGACAGGGTGGCTATGGCTACACCTTC.

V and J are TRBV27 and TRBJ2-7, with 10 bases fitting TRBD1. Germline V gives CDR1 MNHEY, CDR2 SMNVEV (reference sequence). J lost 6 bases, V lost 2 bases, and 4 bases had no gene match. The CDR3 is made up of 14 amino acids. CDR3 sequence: CASSLAGQGVEQYF. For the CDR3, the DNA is TGTGCCAGCAGTTTAGCTGGACAGGGGGTCGAGCAGTACTTC.

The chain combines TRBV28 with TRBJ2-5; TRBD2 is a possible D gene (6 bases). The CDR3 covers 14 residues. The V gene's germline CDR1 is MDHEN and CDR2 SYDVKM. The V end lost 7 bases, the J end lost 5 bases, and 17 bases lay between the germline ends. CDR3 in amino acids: CASTSLGGEETQYF. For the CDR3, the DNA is TGTGCCAGCACAAGTTTGGGAGGCGAGGAGACCCAGTACTTC.